The 8 T cell receptor beta chains below were found in one sample sequenced in a study of T-cell reconstitution after alpha-beta-depleted transplantation in children. The authors prepared the TCRbeta library with unique molecular identifiers. TCRdb re-derived calls from the PCR reads in MiXCR, one entry per CDR3 protein. The table lists over 450,000 distinct CDR3 sequences, approximately 10% of them singletons. Sequences were derived from PBMCs, sampled before TCRalphabeta/CD19-depleted stem cell transplant. Every receptor here comes from a child aged 2 to 15 with inherited bone marrow failure, due to receive a stem cell transplant.

Ten or more counts support this clonotype. V usage is TRBV10-2 and J usage is TRBJ2-7, with 10 bases that match TRBD2. The CDR3 sequence is 14 residues long. Germline V gene lookup returns CDR1 WSHSY and CDR2 SAAADI. J was trimmed by 2 bases and V by 6 bases; bases with no gene match: 4. The CDR3 is CASRGLAGAYEQYF. The CDR3 coding sequence is TGCGCCAGCAGGGGGCTAGCGGGAGCCTACGAGCAGTACTTC.

This clonotype showed up many times. The chain has TRBV7-2 and TRBJ2-5; D possibly matches TRBD1 or TRBD2 (5 bases each). CDR3 size: 16 residues. Per the germline V gene, CDR1 is SGHTA and CDR2 is FQGNSA. With 1 base removed from V and 3 bases from J, the gap between germline ends came to 15 bases. The CDR3 bases are TGTGCCAGCAGCTTAGACGGGGCAGGGTTGGAAGAGACCCAGTACTTC. Translated: CASSLDGAGLEETQYF. The entire variable domain, with the rest obtained from reference TRBV7-2 and TRBJ2-5, is as follows: GAGVSQSPSNKVTEKGKDVELRCDPISGHTALYWYRQSLGQGLEFLIYFQGNSAPDKSGLPSDRFSAERTGGSVSTLTIQRTQQEDSAVYLCASSLDGAGLEETQYFGPGTRLLVL.

This clonotype was observed at least ten times. DNA for the CDR3: TGTGCCAGCAGTGAAGGGGGCGGGAGAGAGATTTGGCAGTTCTTC. This sequence encodes CASSEGGGREIWQFF. This rearrangement joins TRBV6-1 to TRBJ2-1; 7 bases match TRBD2. This CDR3 is built from 15 residues. V was clipped by 1 base and J by 12 bases; unmatched bases: 12. Germline CDR1 and CDR2: MNHNS and SASEGT.

Note on this clonotype: Since a much larger clone is just one base distant, this may be a read error. The chain uses TRBV20-1 and TRBJ2-1, with 7 nucleotides matching TRBD2. Germline trimming cut 2 bases from V and 6 bases from J; bases unmatched to any gene: 7. The CDR3 covers 14 residues. Germline V gives CDR1 DFQATT, CDR2 SNEGSKA (reference sequence). The CDR3 DNA is TGCAGTGCTAGAAGGCTAGCGGCTTTCAATGAGCAGTTCTTC. This encodes CSARRLAAFNEQFF.

In this sample, this clonotype turned up many times. The V call is TRBV5-1, the J call TRBJ2-2; D is unclear. The CDR3 extends over 14 amino acids. V lost 3 bases and J lost 4, with 10 bases in between. The V gene's germline CDR1 is SGHRS and CDR2 YFSETQ. This CDR3 reads CASSYQELTGELFF. CDR3 in DNA: TGCGCCAGCAGCTATCAAGAACTCACCGGGGAGCTGTTTTTT.

This clonotype was counted many times. One end of the junction is discordant with germline, which a read error may explain. CDR3 bases: TGTGCCAGCAGTTTTCAGGCAGTGGAAGTAAGAGCCTTC. Translated, it gives CASSFQAVEVRAF. J is TRBJ2-5 and V is TRBV12-3 or TRBV12-4; no definite D call. The CDR3 is 13 amino acids.

This clonotype showed up many times. The genes are TRBV11-2 and TRBJ2-1; 11 bases fit TRBD2. The germline gives CDR1 SGHAT, CDR2 FQNNGV. The V gene end was trimmed by 4 bases and the J gene end by 0 bases; junction bases not matched to a gene: 8. This CDR3 is built from 18 residues. The CDR3 coding sequence is TGTGCCAGCAGCTGGAAACTAGCGGGGGACAGCTCCTACAATGAGCAGTTCTTC. This codes for CASSWKLAGDSSYNEQFF.

Of note for this clonotype: One base away lies a much larger clone, so this may be a sequencing read error. The V gene is TRBV28, the J gene TRBJ2-7, with D tentatively TRBD2 (6 bases). This CDR3 has 11 residues. Per the germline V gene, CDR1 is MDHEN and CDR2 is SYDVKM. Written as DNA, the CDR3 is TGTACCAGCTCTAGGGAGGAGGAGCAGTACTTC. Translated: CTSSREEEQYF. Complete variable domain (other parts from reference TRBV28 and TRBJ2-7): DVKVTQSSRYLVKRTGEKVFLECVQDMDHENMFWYRQDPGLGLRLIYFSYDVKMKEKGDIPEGYSVSREKKERFSLILESASTNQTSMYLCTSSREEEQYFGPGTRLTVT.